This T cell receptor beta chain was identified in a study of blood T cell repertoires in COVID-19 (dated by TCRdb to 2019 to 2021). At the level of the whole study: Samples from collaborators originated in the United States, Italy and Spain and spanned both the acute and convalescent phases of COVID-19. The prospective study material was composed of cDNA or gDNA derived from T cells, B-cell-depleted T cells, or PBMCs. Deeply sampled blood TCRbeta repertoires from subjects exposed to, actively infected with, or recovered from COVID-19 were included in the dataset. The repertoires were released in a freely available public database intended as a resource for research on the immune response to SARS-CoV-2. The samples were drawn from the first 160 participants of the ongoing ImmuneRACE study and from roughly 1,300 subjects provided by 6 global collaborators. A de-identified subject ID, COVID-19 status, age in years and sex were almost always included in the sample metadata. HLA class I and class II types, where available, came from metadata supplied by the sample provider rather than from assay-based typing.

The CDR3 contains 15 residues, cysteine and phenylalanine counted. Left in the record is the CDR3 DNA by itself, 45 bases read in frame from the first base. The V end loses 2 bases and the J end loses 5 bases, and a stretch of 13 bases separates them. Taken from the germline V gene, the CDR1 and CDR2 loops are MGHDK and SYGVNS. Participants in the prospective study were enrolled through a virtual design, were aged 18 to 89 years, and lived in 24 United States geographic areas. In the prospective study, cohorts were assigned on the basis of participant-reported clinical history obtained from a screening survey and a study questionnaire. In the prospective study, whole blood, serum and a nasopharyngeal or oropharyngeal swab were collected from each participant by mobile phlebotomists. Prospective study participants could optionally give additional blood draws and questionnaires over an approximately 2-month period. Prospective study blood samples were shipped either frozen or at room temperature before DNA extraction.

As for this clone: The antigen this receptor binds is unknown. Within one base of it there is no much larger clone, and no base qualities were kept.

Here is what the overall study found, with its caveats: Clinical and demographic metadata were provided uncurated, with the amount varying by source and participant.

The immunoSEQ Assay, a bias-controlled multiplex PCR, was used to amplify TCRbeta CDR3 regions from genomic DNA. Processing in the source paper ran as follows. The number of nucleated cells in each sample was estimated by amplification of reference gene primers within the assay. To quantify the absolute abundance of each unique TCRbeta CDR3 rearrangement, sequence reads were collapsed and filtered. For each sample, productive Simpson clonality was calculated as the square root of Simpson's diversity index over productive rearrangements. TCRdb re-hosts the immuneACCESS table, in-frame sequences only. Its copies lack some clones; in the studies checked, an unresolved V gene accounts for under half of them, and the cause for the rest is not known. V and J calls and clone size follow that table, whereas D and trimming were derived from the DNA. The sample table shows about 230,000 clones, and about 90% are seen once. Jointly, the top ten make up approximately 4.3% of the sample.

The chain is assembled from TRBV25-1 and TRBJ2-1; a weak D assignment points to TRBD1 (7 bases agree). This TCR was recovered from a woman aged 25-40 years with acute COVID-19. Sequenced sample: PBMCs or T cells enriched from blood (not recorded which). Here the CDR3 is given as CASSELAGGHNEQFF. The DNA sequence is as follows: TGTGCCAGCAGTGAACTGGCAGGGGGGCACAATGAGCAGTTCTTC. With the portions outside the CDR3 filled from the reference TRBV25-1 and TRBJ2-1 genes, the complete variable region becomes EADIYQTPRYLVIGTGKKITLECSQTMGHDKMYWYQQDPGMELHLIHYSYGVNSTEKGDLSSESTVSRIRTEHFPLTLESARPSHTSQYLCASSELAGGHNEQFFGPGTRLTVL.